Below, 26 T cell receptor beta chains from the same sample are listed, as sequenced in a study of Graves' ophthalmopathy and Graves' hyperthyroidism. Amplified TCR beta CDR3 regions were obtained using RNA transcripts as template. First-round RT-PCR employed HTBI primers, with a second-round multiplex PCR after it. MiXCR, run by TCRdb on the multiplex PCR reads, gives a single entry per CDR3 protein. The sample holds roughly 600,000 distinct CDR3 sequences, roughly 40% seen once. The sequenced sample consisted of peripheral blood or thyroid tissue (not recorded which). These receptors all come from an adult man with Graves' hyperthyroidism.

The V and J genes are TRBV6-5 and TRBJ1-2, with D hard to call. V lost 11 bases and J 7 bases, leaving 14 bases between the germline ends. Germline loops: CDR1 MNHEY, CDR2 SVGAGI. CDR3 size: 11 residues. CDR3 DNA: TGTGCCGTGCGGGCGGCAATTGGCTACACCTTC. Translation: CAVRAAIGYTF.

This chain uses TRBV28 with TRBJ2-7; no definite D call. V lost 1 base and J 4 bases, leaving 8 bases between the germline ends. The CDR3 sequence is 13 residues long. Germline CDR1 is MDHEN and CDR2 is SYDVKM. CDR3 amino acids: CASSLFPRYEQYF. CDR3 DNA sequence: TGTGCCAGCAGTTTATTCCCCAGATACGAGCAGTACTTC.

This clonotype was recorded at least ten times. The CDR3 DNA reads as TGTGCCACCAGTGTCCGAAACCCAGGACAAAACTATGGCTACACCTTC. Protein: CATSVRNPGQNYGYTF. The V call is TRBV24-1, the J call TRBJ1-2; D may be TRBD1 (5 bases). Germline V gene data show CDR1 as KGHDR and CDR2 as SFDVKD. CDR3 size: 16 residues. V lost 5 bases, J lost 2 bases, and 17 bases lay in between.

The chain links TRBV5-4 to TRBJ1-2, with a tentative D call TRBD1 (5 bases). Germline-derived CDR1 and CDR2 are SGHNT and YYREEE (reference sequence). The CDR3 is made up of 12 amino acids. Trimming removed 4 bases from V and 11 bases from J, with 15 bases in between. The CDR3 reads CASSAGTSGYTF. For the CDR3, the DNA is TGTGCCAGCAGCGCCGGGACTAGCGGATACACCTTC.

This clonotype was found many times. V usage is TRBV20-1 and J usage is TRBJ1-5, with 7 positions matching TRBD1. The V and J ends lost 6 bases and 2 bases, in that order; junction bases with no gene match: 4. Per the germline V gene, CDR1 is DFQATT and CDR2 is SNEGSKA (reference sequence). The CDR3 extends over 13 amino acids. This CDR3 is CSAYDRGNQPQHF. CDR3 in DNA: TGCAGTGCCTATGACAGGGGCAATCAGCCCCAGCATTTT.

The genes are TRBV24-1 and TRBJ2-7; weak D call: TRBD2 (5 bases). V was pared by 5 bases and J by 1 base, with 8 bases between. CDR1 and CDR2 (germline): KGHDR, SFDVKD. The CDR3 loop spans 13 amino acids. In DNA form, the CDR3 reads TGTGCCACCAGTGTTCCGGGATCCTACGAGCAGTACTTC. Amino acids: CATSVPGSYEQYF.

The table lists this clonotype with a few counts. The chain joins TRBV7-9 to TRBJ2-7, with 7 bases aligning to TRBD1. This CDR3 has 15 residues. CDR1 is SEHNR and CDR2 is FQNEAQ in the germline V gene (reference sequence). With 4 bases clipped from V and 5 bases from J, the junction kept 11 bases outside the gene matches. The CDR3 spells CASSSLSGGHDEQYF. The CDR3 bases are TGTGCCAGCAGCTCCCTCTCAGGGGGTCACGACGAGCAGTACTTC.

This clonotype was counted many times. CDR3 region: CASSEPGANVLTF. In nucleotides, the CDR3 is TGCGCCAGCAGTGAGCCTGGGGCCAACGTCCTGACTTTC. This rearrangement joins TRBV10-2 to TRBJ2-6, with D unresolved. The CDR3 spans 13 residues. Deletions cut 2 bases from V and 2 bases from J, with 1 base between. Per the germline V gene, CDR1 is WSHSY and CDR2 is SAAADI.

For the CDR3, the DNA is TGTGCCAGCAAACTACCTTATGGGGGGCTTAGGTGGTTCTTC. This sequence encodes CASKLPYGGLRWFF. This sequence joins TRBV2 and TRBJ2-1; the D gene could be TRBD1 or TRBD2 (6 bases each). Trimming took off 7 bases at V and 15 bases at J, with 25 bases between the two ends. CDR1 and CDR2 (germline): SNHLY, FYNNEI. The CDR3 contains 14 residues.

The table lists this clonotype with a few counts. The V gene is TRBV19, the J gene TRBJ1-1; perhaps TRBD1 as D (6 bases). The V end lost 1 base, the J end lost 3 bases, and 9 bases lay between the germline ends. This CDR3 is built from 14 residues. In germline, CDR1 is LNHDA, CDR2 SQIVND (reference sequence). The CDR3 region is CASSIVPGDTEAFF. The CDR3 DNA sequence: TGTGCCAGTAGTATAGTCCCAGGGGACACTGAAGCTTTCTTT.

Comments on this clonotype: This clone may be a read error of a much larger clone one base away. The chain has TRBV7-7 and TRBJ2-7; 7 positions agree with TRBD2. Per the germline V gene, CDR1 is SSHAT and CDR2 is FNYEAQ (reference sequence). The CDR3 totals 15 residues. The CDR3 DNA reads TGCGCCAGCAGCACCTGGATGGGAGGGTCGTACGAGCAGTACTTC. It encodes CASSTWMGGSYEQYF.

This clonotype has ten or more counts. The rearrangement uses TRBV29-1 and TRBJ2-5; maybe TRBD2 (5 bases). CDR3 length: 15 amino acids. With 2 bases removed from V and 1 base from J, the gap between germline ends came to 14 bases. CDR1 and CDR2 (germline): SQVTM, ANQGSEA. CDR3 coding DNA: TGCAGCGTTGAACCCGAAGACGGGATCCAAGAGACCCAGTACTTC. It is translated as CSVEPEDGIQETQYF.

This chain joins TRBV7-6 and TRBJ1-2; 11 bases align to TRBD1. This CDR3 contains 16 residues. V trimming: 5 bases; J trimming: 7 bases; junction bases outside the gene matches: 12. CDR1 and CDR2 (germline): SGHVS, FNYEAQ. CDR3 sequence (DNA): TGTGCCAGCAGCATGGAGGTGGGGACAGGGGGGTCTGGCTACACCTTC. Amino acids: CASSMEVGTGGSGYTF. The whole variable domain, filled in from reference TRBV7-6 and TRBJ1-2, reads GAGVSQSPRYKVTKRGQDVALRCDPISGHVSLYWYRQALGQGPEFLTYFNYEAQQDKSGLPNDRFSAERPEGSISTLTIQRTEQRDSAMYRCASSMEVGTGGSGYTFGSGTRLTVV.

The chain recombines TRBV10-3 with TRBJ2-7; TRBD2 aligns across 14 bases. The germline gives CDR1 ENHRY, CDR2 SYGVKD. The CDR3 covers 14 residues. CDR3 amino acids: CTSSVGLAGAVQYF. The CDR3 nucleotides are TGTACCAGCAGCGTGGGACTAGCGGGAGCCGTGCAGTACTTC.

This chain joins TRBV2 and TRBJ2-5; tentative D call: TRBD2 (7 bases). Germline V gene sequence: CDR1 SNHLY, CDR2 FYNNEI. The CDR3 has 14 amino acids. V lost 1 base and J 4 bases, leaving 10 bases between the germline ends. This CDR3 is CASSEDGGRETQYF. As DNA, the CDR3 is TGTGCCAGCAGTGAAGACGGGGGGCGAGAGACCCAGTACTTC.

J is TRBJ2-7 and V is TRBV5-1; D unresolved. CDR3 size: 15 residues. Germline CDR1 is SGHRS and CDR2 is YFSETQ. V lost 0 bases, J lost 2 bases, and 12 bases lay in between. CDR3 in amino acids: CASSLAEEIAYEQYF. The CDR3 DNA reads TGCGCCAGCAGCTTGGCCGAAGAGATTGCCTACGAGCAGTACTTC.

This clonotype has a count of ten or more. The chain links TRBV5-4 to TRBJ2-7, with 7 bases lining up with TRBD1. The germline V gene has CDR1 SGHNT and CDR2 YYREEE (reference sequence). V gave up 0 bases and J gave up 5 bases; unmatched junction bases: 8. This CDR3 has 15 amino acids. CDR3 loop: CASSLGGTVTNEQYF. In DNA, the CDR3 is TGTGCCAGCAGCTTGGGGGGGACAGTCACCAACGAGCAGTACTTC.

Of note for this clonotype: The conserved final phenylalanine or tryptophan is absent from the CDR3, which likely points to a read error. The limits of the CDR3 on the DNA are not certain, so only TCRdb's listed CDR3 is given. This rearrangement joins TRBV20-1 to TRBJ2-5. The CDR3 spans 8 residues, counting both ends. Germline V gene lookup returns CDR1 DFQATT and CDR2 SNEGSKA (reference sequence). The CDR3 loop is CSARGPAL.

This clonotype was seen a few times. As DNA, the CDR3 is TGCAGTGCTGGACAGGATAATGGCTACACCTTC. Translating gives CSAGQDNGYTF. V is TRBV20-1 and J is TRBJ1-2; 7 positions agree with TRBD1. Germline CDR1 is DFQATT and CDR2 is SNEGSKA (reference sequence). CDR3 length: 11 amino acids. V lost 5 bases, J lost 6 bases, and 3 bases stayed unmatched.

Ten or more counts support this clonotype. The J gene is TRBJ1-1, the V gene TRBV5-1, with D unresolved. Germline V gene lookup returns CDR1 SGHRS and CDR2 YFSETQ. The CDR3 consists of 15 residues. V lost 3 bases and J 3 bases, leaving 15 bases between the germline ends. The CDR3, as DNA: TGCGCCAGCAGCTACACCGCCGGGGTGGACACTGAAGCTTTCTTT. This gives the protein CASSYTAGVDTEAFF.

Many counts were recorded for this clonotype. J is TRBJ1-4 and V is TRBV5-1; D remains unclear. Germline V gene sequence: CDR1 SGHRS, CDR2 YFSETQ. Deletions cut 5 bases from V and 2 bases from J, with 13 bases between. The CDR3 loop spans 15 amino acids. The CDR3 sequence is CASRLLTATNEKLFF. The CDR3 bases are TGCGCCAGCAGGCTACTCACGGCCACTAATGAAAAACTGTTTTTT.

This sequence joins TRBV10-2 and TRBJ1-3; D not resolved. The germline CDR1 and CDR2 sequences are WSHSY and SAAADI. The CDR3 is 14 residues long. The V end lost 0 bases, the J end lost 1 base, and 4 bases lay between the germline ends. The CDR3 here is CASSESRSGNTIYF. In nucleotides, the CDR3 is TGCGCCAGCAGTGAGTCCCGTTCTGGAAACACCATATATTTT.

This clonotype was found many times. J is TRBJ1-1 and V is TRBV13, with 9 bases lining up with TRBD1. The germline V gene has CDR1 PRHDT and CDR2 FYEKMQ (reference sequence). V shed 2 bases, J shed 3 bases, and the junction held 7 bases outside the gene matches. This CDR3 has 16 amino acids. This CDR3 reads CASSLTLGQGDTEAFF. Here the CDR3 DNA reads TGTGCCAGCAGCTTAACCCTGGGACAGGGTGACACTGAAGCTTTCTTT. Combining the CDR3 with reference TRBV13 and TRBJ1-1 gives the whole variable domain AAGVIQSPRHLIKEKRETATLKCYPIPRHDTVYWYQQGPGQDPQFLISFYEKMQSDKGSIPDRFSAQQFSDYHSELNMSSLELGDSALYFCASSLTLGQGDTEAFFGQGTRLTVV.

This clonotype was found many times. The chain employs TRBV29-1 and TRBJ2-5; D not certain. Germline V gene lookup returns CDR1 SQVTM and CDR2 ANQGSEA. With 4 bases removed from V and 2 bases from J, the gap between germline ends came to 8 bases. The CDR3 is made up of 12 amino acids. The CDR3 DNA reads as TGCAGCGTTGGCATCAGGCAAGAGACCCAGTACTTC. Translated, it gives CSVGIRQETQYF.

The CDR3 is CSVGDRGRWQETQHF. CDR3 in DNA: TGCAGCGTTGGTGACCGGGGTCGGTGGCAAGAGACCCAGCATTTT. The chain couples TRBV29-1 to TRBJ1-5; unclear D gene. The V gene's germline CDR1 is SQVTM and CDR2 ANQGSEA. The CDR3 covers 15 residues. V was pared by 4 bases and J by 11 bases, with 24 bases between.

With regard to this clonotype: Since a much larger clone is just one base distant, this may be a read error. The chain couples TRBV12-3 or TRBV12-4 to TRBJ2-5, with 14 bases that match TRBD2. The CDR3 consists of 17 residues. This CDR3 reads CASSPGTSGSPQGTQYF. CDR3 nucleotides: TGTGCCAGCAGTCCCGGGACTAGCGGGAGTCCCCAAGGGACCCAGTACTTC.